This T cell receptor (beta chain) is from a study of OX40 agonist ivuxolimab in advanced cancers. Only in-frame clones appear in the TCRdb table, and some are missing; sequencing was by immunoSEQ multiplex PCR. The repertoire includes tens of thousands of clones, 80% to 95% of them detected once, and less than 0.35% sits in the top ten. The CDR3 is 14 residues long. Trimming stripped 1 base from V and 8 bases from J, with 14 bases between. CDR1 is SGHTA and CDR2 is FQGNSA in the germline V gene. The chain combines TRBV7-2 with TRBJ1-2; D is undetermined. The input for sequencing was CD4+ or CD8+ T cells sorted from blood, taken in a trial of the OX40 agonist ivuxolimab. This TCR was recovered from an adult with an advanced solid tumor such as melanoma, head and neck, liver or kidney cancer. CDR3 coding DNA: TGTGCCAGCAGCTTAGTTAGTCAGGCGGGGGGCTACACCTTC. This codes for CASSLVSQAGGYTF.